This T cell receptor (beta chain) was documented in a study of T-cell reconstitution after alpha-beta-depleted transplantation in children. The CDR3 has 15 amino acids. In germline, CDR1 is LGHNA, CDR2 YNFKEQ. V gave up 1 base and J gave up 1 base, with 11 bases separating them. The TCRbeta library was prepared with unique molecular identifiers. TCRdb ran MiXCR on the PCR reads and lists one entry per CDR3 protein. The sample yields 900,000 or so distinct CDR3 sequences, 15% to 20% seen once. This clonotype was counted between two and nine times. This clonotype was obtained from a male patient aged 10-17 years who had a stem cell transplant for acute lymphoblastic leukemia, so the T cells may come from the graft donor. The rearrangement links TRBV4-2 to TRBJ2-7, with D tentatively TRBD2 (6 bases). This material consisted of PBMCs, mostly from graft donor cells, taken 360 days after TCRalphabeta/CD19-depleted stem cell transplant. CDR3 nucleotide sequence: TGTGCCAGCAGCCAAGGAGGAGGGTTTTCCTACGAGCAGTACTTC. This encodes CASSQGGGFSYEQYF.